The entry below describes one T cell receptor (beta chain). This sample is part of a study of T cells in Graves' hyperthyroidism and ophthalmopathy. Amplified regions were TCR beta CDR3 sequences from RNA transcripts. TCR CDR3 underwent first-round RT-PCR with the HTBI primer set. TCRdb processed the multiplex PCR reads anew with MiXCR; each CDR3 protein has one entry. Of hundreds of thousands of distinct CDR3 sequences in the sample, roughly 37% were seen once. The CDR3 is 15 residues long. V lost 6 bases and J 4 bases, leaving 18 bases between the germline ends. In germline, CDR1 is WSHSY, CDR2 SAAADI.

This sequence originates from a man aged 18 to 29 with Graves' hyperthyroidism. Sequencing was done on a sample of blood. The J gene is TRBJ1-1, the V gene TRBV10-2; no clear D. The CDR3, as DNA: TGCGCCAGCAGCCAGCACCATGGATCTGGCACTGAAGCTTTCTTT. Its translation: CASSQHHGSGTEAFF.